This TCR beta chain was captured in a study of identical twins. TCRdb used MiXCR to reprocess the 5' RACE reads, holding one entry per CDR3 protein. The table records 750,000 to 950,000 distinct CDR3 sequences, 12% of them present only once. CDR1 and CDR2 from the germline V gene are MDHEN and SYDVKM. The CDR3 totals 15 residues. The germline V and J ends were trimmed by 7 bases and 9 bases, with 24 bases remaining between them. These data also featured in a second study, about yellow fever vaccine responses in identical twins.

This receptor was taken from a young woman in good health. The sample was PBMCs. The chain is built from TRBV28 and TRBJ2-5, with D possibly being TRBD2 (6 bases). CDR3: CASTRPARSGTSQYF. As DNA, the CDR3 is TGTGCCAGCACCCGCCCCGCTAGGTCCGGGACTTCCCAGTACTTC.